Listed below are T cell receptor beta chains from one sample, sequenced in a study of CD8+CD57+ T cells in acquired aplastic anemia. One entry per CDR3 protein results from TCRdb running MiXCR on the reads. Of some 180,000 distinct CDR3 sequences listed, more than 60% are singletons. The source material was sorted CD4+, CD8+, or CD8+CD57+ T cells (not recorded which) from PBMCs. These receptors were obtained from a human donor with aplastic anemia. The CDR3 runs from the conserved cysteine through the conserved F or W. A D gene is named only where the DNA matches it firmly. Size values are once, few and many counts, or a class for expanded clones, and some rows have none.

abundance,v_gene,len,j_gene,d_gene,CDR3nt,CDR3aa
many,TRBV12-3/TRBV12-4,12,TRBJ2-1,.,TGTGCCAGCAGTTTCGGAGGGCATGAGCAGTTCTTC,CASSFGGHEQFF
.,TRBV6-5,16,TRBJ1-6,TRBD1,TGTGCCAGCAGTTACGCCAGGGGGAATGGCGATTCACCCCTCCACTTT,CASSYARGNGDSPLHF
.,TRBV7-6,18,TRBJ2-5,TRBD2,TGTGCCAGCAGCCGGGAGGGAAGCGGGAGGCGAGGCGGGGAGACCCAGTACTTC,CASSREGSGRRGGETQYF
.,TRBV9,13,TRBJ2-7,.,TGTGCCAGCAGCGTAGGAACAAACTACGAGCAGTACTTC,CASSVGTNYEQYF
.,TRBV7-3,12,TRBJ2-5,.,TGTGCCAGCAGCTTTACAGACAGAACCCAGTACTTC,CASSFTDRTQYF
many,TRBV10-3,16,TRBJ1-1,TRBD1,TGTGCCATCAGTGAGTCTGGACAGGGGGCGAATCCTGAAGCTTTCTTT,CAISESGQGANPEAFF
.,TRBV20-1,14,TRBJ1-1,.,TGCAGTACTTTTCCGCCTAGTAGGAACACTGAAGCTTTCTTT,CSTFPPSRNTEAFF
.,TRBV5-1,18,TRBJ1-2,TRBD1,TGCGCCAGCAGCTTGGAGCCCGGGACAGGGGGGACCAACTATGGCTACACCTTC,CASSLEPGTGGTNYGYTF
.,TRBV6-2/TRBV6-3,13,TRBJ2-1,.,TGTGCCAGCAGTCCCCGACCCCCTAGTGAGCAGTTCTTC,CASSPRPPSEQFF
.,TRBV2,13,TRBJ2-7,.,TGTGCCAGCAGTCCCCGGGTGGGTAACGAGCAGTGCTTC,CASSPRVGNEQCF
.,TRBV5-1,15,TRBJ2-7,.,TGCGCCAGCAGCTTAAGTGGCGTTTCCGGTGACGAGCAGTACTTC,CASSLSGVSGDEQYF
.,TRBV3-1,13,TRBJ1-2,.,TGTGCCAGCAGCCAAGAACGAATGGGAGGCTACACCTTC,CASSQERMGGYTF
.,TRBV19,13,TRBJ2-4,TRBD1,TGTGCCTCAAAGGACAGGTTGGCCAACATTCAGTACTTC,CASKDRLANIQYF
.,TRBV14,15,TRBJ2-1,.,TGTGCCAGCAGCCAAGGGTTGACCTCGAACAATGAGCAGTTCTTC,CASSQGLTSNNEQFF
.,TRBV5-1,14,TRBJ1-6,.,TGCGCCAGCAGCTTGGCCCCCGGAGATTCACCCCTCCACTTT,CASSLAPGDSPLHF
few,TRBV30,12,TRBJ1-5,.,TGTGCCTGGAGTAATGTTGATGAGCCCCAGCATTTT,CAWSNVDEPQHF
many,TRBV6-2/TRBV6-3,13,TRBJ1-1,TRBD1,TGTGCCAGCAGTTACAGGGGGCTAAGTGAAGCTTTCTTT,CASSYRGLSEAFF
.,TRBV10-1,11,TRBJ1-5,.,TGCGCCAGCCAATGCAATCAGCCCCAGCATTTT,CASQCNQPQHF
few,TRBV9,14,TRBJ1-5,.,TGTGCCAGCAGCGCCGGGAGTAGCAATCAGCCCCAGCATTTT,CASSAGSSNQPQHF
.,TRBV2,16,TRBJ1-5,TRBD1,TGTGCCAGCAGCATCGGACAGGGACACACAAGTCAGCCCCAGCATTTT,CASSIGQGHTSQPQHF
.,TRBV24-1,13,TRBJ1-1,TRBD1,TGTGCCTCCAGCTCGGACAGGGCCACTGAAGCTTTCTTT,CASSSDRATEAFF
.,TRBV20-1,13,TRBJ2-5,.,TGCAGTGCTCACCGGGACTACCAAGAGACCCAGTACTTC,CSAHRDYQETQYF
.,TRBV20-1,12,TRBJ1-1,.,.,CSALRVGTGSFF
.,TRBV4-2,15,TRBJ1-2,.,TGTGCCAGCAGCCAAGAAGTCGCGGGGGCAGCTGGCTACACCTTC,CASSQEVAGAAGYTF
few,TRBV28,15,TRBJ2-3,TRBD1,TGTGCCAGCTCTCCCAGGGGGATTCGTCCCCAGACGCAGTATTTT,CASSPRGIRPQTQYF
many,TRBV11-2,14,TRBJ2-1,.,TGTGCCAGCAGCTTAGAGGTGGCTTACAATGAGCAGTTCTTC,CASSLEVAYNEQFF
many,TRBV6-1,14,TRBJ2-2,.,TGTGCCAGCAGTGACGGTTGGGGCACCGGGGAGCTGTTTTTT,CASSDGWGTGELFF
few,TRBV7-9,15,TRBJ2-7,.,TGTGCCAGCAGCCAATACGGGACACACACCTACGAGCAGTACTTC,CASSQYGTHTYEQYF
once,TRBV12-3/TRBV12-4,14,TRBJ1-5,.,TGTGCCAGCAGTTTGCACGGGAGGGATCAGCCCCAGCATTTT,CASSLHGRDQPQHF
few,TRBV2,16,TRBJ2-3,TRBD2,TGTGCCAGCAGGAGACTAGCGGGGGGTTCCGCAGATACGCAGTATTTT,CASRRLAGGSADTQYF
.,TRBV5-1,13,TRBJ2-7,TRBD1,TGCGCCAGCAGACCTGGACAGGGCTACGAGCAGTACTTC,CASRPGQGYEQYF
few,TRBV9,13,TRBJ2-3,.,TGTGCCAGCAACGCTAGTCCGACAGATACGCAGTATTTT,CASNASPTDTQYF
.,TRBV6-6,12,TRBJ2-7,.,TGTGCCAGCAGGGGGGGCCTCTACGAGCAGTACTTC,CASRGGLYEQYF
.,TRBV7-6,15,TRBJ2-3,TRBD1,TGTGCCAGCAGCTTAGGACAGGGGGCCGCAGATACGCAGTATTTT,CASSLGQGAADTQYF
.,TRBV7-6,14,TRBJ1-2,TRBD1,TGTGCCAGCAGCTCTATACGGACAGGGAATGGCTACACCTTC,CASSSIRTGNGYTF
many,TRBV6-5,15,TRBJ1-6,TRBD1,TGTGCCAGCAGTTACTCGAGGGGGCTCGGTTCACCCCTCCACTTT,CASSYSRGLGSPLHF
few,TRBV15,15,TRBJ1-1,TRBD1,TGTGCCACCAGCAGAGAGACAGGGGCGAGGACTGAAGCTTTCTTT,CATSRETGARTEAFF
.,TRBV24-1,17,TRBJ2-3,TRBD2,TGTGCCAGCAGCCTACCGGGACTAGCGGGCGGCACAGATACGCAGTATTTT,CASSLPGLAGGTDTQYF
few,TRBV7-3,14,TRBJ2-2,.,TGTGCCAGCAGCTTACGGAGGGGGCAAGGGGAGCTGTTTTTT,CASSLRRGQGELFF
.,TRBV7-9,14,TRBJ2-3,.,TGTGCCAGCAGCTTAGCGGGCACCGTAGATACGCAGTATTTT,CASSLAGTVDTQYF
.,TRBV7-6,12,TRBJ2-1,.,TGTGCCAGCAGCTTAGCGCACAATGAGCAGTTCTTC,CASSLAHNEQFF